A selection of T cell receptor beta chains follows, all from one sample in a study of T cells after yellow fever vaccination. TCRdb processed the 5' RACE reads anew with MiXCR; each CDR3 protein has one entry. This table holds approximately 260,000 distinct CDR3 sequences, about an eighth found once. Sample: CD4+ T cells sorted from PBMCs, taken 45 days after the yellow fever booster vaccination. These TCRs come from a man aged 25-40 years who received the YFV17D yellow fever vaccine. Both conserved end residues are part of each CDR3. Fields, in order: clone size, CDR3 length, J gene, V gene, D gene, CDR3 DNA, CDR3 protein. A D gene is named only where the DNA matches it firmly. Size is omitted from some rows. Given values are once, few, many or a class for expanded clones.

- 15 TRBJ2-5 TRBV10-3 - TGTGCCATGGGAATCCGGACTGGCCCCCAAGAGACCCAGTACTTC CAMGIRTGPQETQYF
- 14 TRBJ2-5 TRBV3-1 TRBD2 TGTGCCAGCAGCCTTAGCGGGAGGGGGGAGACCCAGTACTTC CASSLSGRGETQYF
few 12 TRBJ1-5 TRBV18 - TGTGCCAGCTCAGATGCTAATCAGCCCCAGCATTTT CASSDANQPQHF
- 19 TRBJ2-7 TRBV4-3 TRBD2 TGCGCCAGCAGCCAATTGGGGTCAGGAAGGCTAGCGGGAGGGGTCGAGCAGTACTTC CASSQLGSGRLAGGVEQYF
few 15 TRBJ2-7 TRBV5-5 TRBD1 TGTGCCAGCAGCTTGTTCGGACAGGGATTTGACGAGCAGTACTTC CASSLFGQGFDEQYF
- 18 TRBJ2-5 TRBV7-2 TRBD2 TGTGCCAGCAGTTTAGCGAGGGGAGGACTAGCGGGTACGGAGACCCAGTACTTC CASSLARGGLAGTETQYF
many 14 TRBJ1-1 TRBV12-3/TRBV12-4 TRBD1 TGTGCCAGCAGTCCCTCGGACAGGGATGCTGAAGCTTTCTTT CASSPSDRDAEAFF
- 13 TRBJ2-5 TRBV5-1 TRBD2 TGCGCCAGCAGCAAGACTAGCGCAGAGACCCAGTACTTC CASSKTSAETQYF
- 15 TRBJ1-5 TRBV7-2 - TGTGCCAGCAGCATGTGGGGGGGGTCAGATCAGCCCCAGCATTTT CASSMWGGSDQPQHF
- 15 TRBJ1-4 TRBV7-9 - TGTGCCAGCAGCTTAGTTCTTGCAACTAAGGAAAAACTGTTTTTT CASSLVLATKEKLFF
many 15 TRBJ2-7 TRBV7-2 TRBD2 TGTGCCAGCAGCTACAGCGGGAGCCTCTCCTACGAGCAGTACTTC CASSYSGSLSYEQYF
- 15 TRBJ2-7 TRBV12-3/TRBV12-4 - TGTGCCAGCAGTTTTGCCACGAGGAGCCCCTACGAGCAGTACTTC CASSFATRSPYEQYF
- 16 TRBJ2-7 TRBV9 - TGTGCCAGCAGCCCTAGGGCCGCGACTGATCGGATCCAGCAGTACTTC CASSPRAATDRIQQYF
- 15 TRBJ2-3 TRBV15 - TGTGCCACCAGCACCTTTGGGGGACTCCGAGATACGCAGTATTTT CATSTFGGLRDTQYF
- 15 TRBJ2-4 TRBV24-1 - TGTGCCACCAGTGATGGGGCAGTACCCAAAAACATTCAGTACTTC CATSDGAVPKNIQYF
- 16 TRBJ1-2 TRBV7-3 TRBD1 TGTGCCAGCAGCTTAACGGACTCAGGGGGGCCGGGGGGCTACACCTTC CASSLTDSGGPGGYTF
few 15 TRBJ2-3 TRBV9 TRBD1 TGTGCCAGCAGCCGGGGTGGGAGCAGGGGGGATACGCAGTATTTT CASSRGGSRGDTQYF
few 18 TRBJ2-5 TRBV5-1 TRBD2 TGCGCCAGCAGCCCCGGACTAGCGGGAGGTCCCGGACGAGAGACCCAGTACTTC CASSPGLAGGPGRETQYF
few 11 TRBJ2-1 TRBV5-1 - TGCGCCAGCAGCATTATCGGTGAGCAGTTCTTC CASSIIGEQFF
- 15 TRBJ2-7 TRBV7-2 - TGTGCCAGCAGCTACCCAGGAGGTAGAAGGTACGAGCAGTACTTC CASSYPGGRRYEQYF
few 16 TRBJ2-7 TRBV3-1 - TGTGCCAGCAGCCAAGGAGGGTCGCGCCTCACCGGTGAGCAGTACTTC CASSQGGSRLTGEQYF
- 16 TRBJ1-1 TRBV12-3/TRBV12-4 TRBD1 TGTGCCAGCAGCCCAGGGGGGACTATCAAGAACACTGAAGCTTTCTTT CASSPGGTIKNTEAFF
few 14 TRBJ2-3 TRBV3-1 - TGTGCCAGCAGCCAAGAGGCTACAACAGATACGCAGTATTTT CASSQEATTDTQYF
- 13 TRBJ2-5 TRBV7-9 - TGTGCCAGCAGCCTAGGTTCGTCAGAGACCCAGTACTTC CASSLGSSETQYF
many 10 TRBJ2-3 TRBV29-1 - TGCAGCGGTGGCACAGATACGCAGTATTTT CSGGTDTQYF
- 13 TRBJ1-5 TRBV28 - TGTGCCAGCAAGGTCGGAGTTAATCAGCCCCAGCATTTT CASKVGVNQPQHF
- 15 TRBJ2-1 TRBV20-1 TRBD1 TGCAGTGCTGGAAGGGGGGACAGGGGTTACAATGAGCAGTTCTTC CSAGRGDRGYNEQFF
- 13 TRBJ2-7 TRBV14 - TGTGCCAGCAGCCAAGCCTGGATGAGCGAGCAGTACTTC CASSQAWMSEQYF
- 16 TRBJ1-1 TRBV30 - TGTGCCTGGAAATGGCGAGCAGCCAAGTTAAGTACTGAAGCTTTCTTT CAWKWRAAKLSTEAFF
few 13 TRBJ2-7 TRBV3-1 - TGTGCCAGCAGCCAATATGCCAGCTACGAGCAGTACTTC CASSQYASYEQYF
few 14 TRBJ2-6 TRBV6-1 - TGTGCCAGCAGACCTCTATCTGGGGCCAACGTCCTGACTTTC CASRPLSGANVLTF
- 17 TRBJ2-1 TRBV29-1 - TGCAGCGTTGGAGGGGGCGGGGTTGGTTTGCGTTACAATGAGCAGTTCTTC CSVGGGGVGLRYNEQFF
few 12 TRBJ1-1 TRBV9 TRBD1 TGTGCCAGCAGCGGATCGGACAGGGAAGCTTTCTTT CASSGSDREAFF
- 12 TRBJ1-1 TRBV20-1 - TGCAGTGCTAGAAGGTCGAACACTGAAGCTTTCTTT CSARRSNTEAFF
- 16 TRBJ2-7 TRBV9 - TGTGCCAGCAGCGTAGTGGCGGCCCCATCCCCTCACGAGCAGTACTTC CASSVVAAPSPHEQYF
few 13 TRBJ2-7 TRBV12-3/TRBV12-4 - TGTGCCAGCAGTTTTTCCGGGCGGTACGAGCAGTACTTC CASSFSGRYEQYF
- 14 TRBJ2-7 TRBV18 - TGTGCCAGCTCCGGGGGCTTCTCCCCCTACGAGCAGTACTTC CASSGGFSPYEQYF
- 16 TRBJ2-1 TRBV5-6 TRBD2 TGTGCCAGCAGCTCCGGAGCTAGCGGGAGAATATATGAGCAGTTCTTC CASSSGASGRIYEQFF
- 12 TRBJ1-5 TRBV20-1 - TGCAGTGTGAGTCCCGGCAATCAGCCCCAGCATTTT CSVSPGNQPQHF
few 14 TRBJ1-5 TRBV20-1 - TGCAGTGCTAGATTCAGGCCTCCGAATCAGCCCCAGCATTTT CSARFRPPNQPQHF
- 18 TRBJ2-3 TRBV6-2/TRBV6-3 TRBD2 TGTGCCAGCAGTTACGCGGGACTAGCCGAAAGTGGGATCGATACGCAGTATTTT CASSYAGLAESGIDTQYF
few 15 TRBJ2-3 TRBV7-3 - TGTGCCAGCAGTCAAGGGACTGTGGGTGTAAATACGCAGTATTTT CASSQGTVGVNTQYF
few 15 TRBJ2-7 TRBV27 TRBD2 TGTGCCAGCAGGGGGGAAGCGGGAGTTGCGGGTGAGCAGTACTTC CASRGEAGVAGEQYF
few 18 TRBJ1-2 TRBV28 TRBD1 TGTGCCAGCAGCCCCTGGGGGGCAGGGGGGAGGCGGACCTATGGCTACACCTTC CASSPWGAGGRRTYGYTF
- 13 TRBJ1-4 TRBV25-1 - TGTGCCAGCAGTGAATTTCCGTCCGAAAAACTGTTTTTT CASSEFPSEKLFF
few 15 TRBJ2-1 TRBV20-1 TRBD2 TGCAGTGCTAGGACCGGGACTAGCGGCTACAATGAGCAGTTCTTC CSARTGTSGYNEQFF
- 15 TRBJ2-1 TRBV6-1 - TGTGCCAGCAGCCCCGGGACAAATTCCTACAATGAGCAGTTCTTC CASSPGTNSYNEQFF